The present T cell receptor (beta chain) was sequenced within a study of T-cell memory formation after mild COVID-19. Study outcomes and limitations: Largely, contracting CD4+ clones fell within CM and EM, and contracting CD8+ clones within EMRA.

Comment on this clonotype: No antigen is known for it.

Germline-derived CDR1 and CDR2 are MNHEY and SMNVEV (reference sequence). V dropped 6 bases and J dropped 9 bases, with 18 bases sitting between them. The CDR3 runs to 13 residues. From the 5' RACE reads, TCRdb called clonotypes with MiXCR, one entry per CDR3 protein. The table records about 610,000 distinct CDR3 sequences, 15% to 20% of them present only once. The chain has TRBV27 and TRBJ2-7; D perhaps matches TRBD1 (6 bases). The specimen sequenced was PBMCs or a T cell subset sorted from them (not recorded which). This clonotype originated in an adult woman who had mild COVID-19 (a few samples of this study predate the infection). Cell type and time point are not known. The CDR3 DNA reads TGTGCCAGCAGACCGGACAGTGATGGACGGCAGTACTTC. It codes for CASRPDSDGRQYF.